This T cell receptor beta chain comes out of a study of blood T cell repertoires in COVID-19. Study information: The study drew acute and convalescent COVID-19 samples from the United States, Italy and Spain.

Self-reported history from a screening survey and questionnaire set each donor's cohort. The protocol was immunoSEQ multiplex PCR, while the TCRdb copy is restricted to in-frame clones and leaves out a portion. In the table there are some 200,000 clones, around 85% of which are singletons. The length of the CDR3 is 14 residues. CDR1 is MRHNA and CDR2 is SNTAGT in the germline V gene. Germline trimming cut 5 bases from V and 0 bases from J; bases unmatched to any gene: 2. The chain recombines TRBV6-4 with TRBJ2-3; TRBD1 matches at 7 bases. Sequencing was performed on PBMCs or T cells enriched from blood (not recorded which). This sequence was found in a middle-aged woman with acute COVID-19. As DNA, the CDR3 is TGTGCCAGCAGTCAGGGACAGAGCACAGATACGCAGTATTTT. Translation: CASSQGQSTDTQYF.